This T cell receptor (beta chain) was found in a study of cytotoxic CD8 clonotypes in ibrutinib-treated CLL. For the study at large: A median about 11 months of treatment, range 6 to 36, preceded the collection of response samples.

Concerning this clone itself: No antigen is known for it.

Investigators sought sequencing depths of between 1 in 200,000 and 1 in 1 million T cells. This table comes from immunoSEQ multiplex PCR, and its TCRdb copy is limited to in-frame clones, with some not included. The top ten hold 32% of the sample, which has nearly 100,000 clones, around 73% seen once. V lost 7 bases and J lost 5, with 20 bases in between. The CDR3 is 15 residues long. From germline, CDR1 is MGHRA and CDR2 YSYEKL. Broader study findings: The times at which samples were taken varied between sustained-remission and progressing patients. Contraction or stability on treatment was seen for public clonotypes, which were uncommon.

The source was PBMCs, collected after 12 months of ibrutinib treatment. The TCR was taken from a human donor with chronic lymphocytic leukemia. This chain joins TRBV4-1 and TRBJ2-5; D might be TRBD1 (6 bases). The CDR3 DNA reads TGCGCCAGCAAACAGCGAGCAGGGGTCGGCGAGACCCAGTACTTC. As protein: CASKQRAGVGETQYF.